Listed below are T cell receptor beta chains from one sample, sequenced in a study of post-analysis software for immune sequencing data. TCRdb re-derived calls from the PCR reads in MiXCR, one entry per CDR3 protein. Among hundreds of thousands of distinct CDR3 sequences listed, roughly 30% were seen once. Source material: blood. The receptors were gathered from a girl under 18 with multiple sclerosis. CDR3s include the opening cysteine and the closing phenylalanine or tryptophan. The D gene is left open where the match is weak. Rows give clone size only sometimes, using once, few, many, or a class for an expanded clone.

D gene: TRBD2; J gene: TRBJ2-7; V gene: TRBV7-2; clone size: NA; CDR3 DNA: TGTGCCAGCAGCTCCTGGACTAGCGGGGGCTACGAGCAGTACTTC; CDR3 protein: CASSSWTSGGYEQYF
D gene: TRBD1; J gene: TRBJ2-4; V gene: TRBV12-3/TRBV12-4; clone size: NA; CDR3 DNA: TGTGCCAGCCTCCCCGGGACAGGGGGCGGCTTAGCCAAAAACATTCAGTACTTC; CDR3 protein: CASLPGTGGGLAKNIQYF
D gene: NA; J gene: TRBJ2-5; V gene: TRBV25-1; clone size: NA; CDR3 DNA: TGTGCCAGCAGTGAACCCAGGGCAGGGCGGTACCAAGAGACCCAGTACTTC; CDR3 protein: CASSEPRAGRYQETQYF
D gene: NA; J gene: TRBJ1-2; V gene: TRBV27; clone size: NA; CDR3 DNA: TGTGCCAGCAGTCCGATGACCCCGGGAACAAACTATGGCTACACCTTC; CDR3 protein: CASSPMTPGTNYGYTF
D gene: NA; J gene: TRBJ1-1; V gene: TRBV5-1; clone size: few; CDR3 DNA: TGCGCCAGCAGCTCTGCTGGGGGGAAGAACACTGAAGCTTTCTTT; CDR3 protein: CASSSAGGKNTEAFF
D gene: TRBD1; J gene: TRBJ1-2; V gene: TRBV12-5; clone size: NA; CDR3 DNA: TGTGCTAGTGGATCGACAGGGTGGGGCTACACCTTC; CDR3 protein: CASGSTGWGYTF
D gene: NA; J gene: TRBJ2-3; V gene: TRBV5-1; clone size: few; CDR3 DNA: TGCGCCAGCAGCTTGGTACAGAGCACAGATACGCAGTATTTT; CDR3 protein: CASSLVQSTDTQYF
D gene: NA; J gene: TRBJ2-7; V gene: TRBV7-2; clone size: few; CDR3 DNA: TGTGCCAGCAGCCTGATACCAGGGAGCTACGAGCAGTACTTC; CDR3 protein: CASSLIPGSYEQYF
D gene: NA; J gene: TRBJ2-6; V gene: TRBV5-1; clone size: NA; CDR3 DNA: TGCGCCAGCAGTATGGGGGGGCCCAGCTCTGGGGCCAACGTCCTGACTTTC; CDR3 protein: CASSMGGPSSGANVLTF
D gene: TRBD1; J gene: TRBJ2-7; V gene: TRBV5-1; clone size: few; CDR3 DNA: TGCGCCAGCAGCTGGACAGGGAACTCCTACGAGCAGTACTTC; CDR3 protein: CASSWTGNSYEQYF
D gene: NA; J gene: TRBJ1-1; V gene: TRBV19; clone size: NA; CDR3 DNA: TGTGCCAGTAGTAGACAGTACACTGAAGCTTTCTTT; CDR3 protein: CASSRQYTEAFF
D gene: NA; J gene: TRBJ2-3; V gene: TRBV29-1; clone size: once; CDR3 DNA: TGCAGCGTTCCGGGCCCACTCTGGGATACGCAGTATTTT; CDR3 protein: CSVPGPLWDTQYF
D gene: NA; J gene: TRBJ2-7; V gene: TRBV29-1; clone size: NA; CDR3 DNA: TGCAGCGTTAAACAGGACTACGAGCAGTACTTC; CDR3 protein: CSVKQDYEQYF
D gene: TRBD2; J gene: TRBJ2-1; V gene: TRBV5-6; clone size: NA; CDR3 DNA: TGTGCCAGCAGCTTGGGGGCTAGCGGGGGGATTGGGTACAATGAGCAGTTCTTC; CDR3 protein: CASSLGASGGIGYNEQFF
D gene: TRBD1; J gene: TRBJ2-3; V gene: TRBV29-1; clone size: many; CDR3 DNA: TGCAGCGTTGACGGCCAGGGGGCAGGAGATACGCAGTATTTT; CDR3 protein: CSVDGQGAGDTQYF
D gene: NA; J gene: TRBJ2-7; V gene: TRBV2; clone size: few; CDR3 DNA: TGTGCTACAAGGCACGAGAGGGTCCACGAGCAGTACTTC; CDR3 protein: CATRHERVHEQYF